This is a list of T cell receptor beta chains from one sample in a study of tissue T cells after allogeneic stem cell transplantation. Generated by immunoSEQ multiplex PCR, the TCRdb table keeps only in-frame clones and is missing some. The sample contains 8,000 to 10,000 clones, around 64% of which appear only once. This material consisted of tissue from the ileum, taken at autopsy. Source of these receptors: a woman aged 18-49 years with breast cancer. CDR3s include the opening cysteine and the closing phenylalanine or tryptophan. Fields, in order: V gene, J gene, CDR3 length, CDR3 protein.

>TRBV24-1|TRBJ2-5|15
CATSDSRTGIETQYF
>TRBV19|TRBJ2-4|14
CASSPPASKNIQYF
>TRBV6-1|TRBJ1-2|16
CASSEWEISHNYGYTF
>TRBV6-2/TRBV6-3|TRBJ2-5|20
CASSFPTLAGGRDSPETQYF
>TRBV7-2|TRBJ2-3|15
CASSLDRALRDTQYF
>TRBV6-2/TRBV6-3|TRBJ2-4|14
CASSYTNGGLAGDF
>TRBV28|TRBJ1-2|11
CASSLARGYTF
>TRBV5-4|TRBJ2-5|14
CASSGQGARETQYF
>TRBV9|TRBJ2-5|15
CASSVGPSSVETQYF
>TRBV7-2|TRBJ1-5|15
CASSLEGNSNQPQHF
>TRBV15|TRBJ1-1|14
CATRKQEKNTEAFF
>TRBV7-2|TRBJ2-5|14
CASSRTSVQETQYF
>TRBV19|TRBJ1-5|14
CASSRQGRNQPQHF
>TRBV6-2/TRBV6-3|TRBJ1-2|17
CASSTLTTAEFVRGYTF
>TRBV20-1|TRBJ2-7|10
CSADENEQYF
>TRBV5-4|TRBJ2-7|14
CASSLGTREYEQYF
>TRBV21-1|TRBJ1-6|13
CARAGSLNSPLHF
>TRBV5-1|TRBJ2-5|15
CASSPGQPPQETQYF
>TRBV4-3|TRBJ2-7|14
CASSEAGGGYEQYF
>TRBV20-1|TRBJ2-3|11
CSAPESTARYF
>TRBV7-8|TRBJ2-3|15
CASSPRTASTDTQYF
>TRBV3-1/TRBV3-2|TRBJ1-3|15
CASSQDYTGGNTIYF
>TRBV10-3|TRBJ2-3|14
CAISELVSTDTQYF
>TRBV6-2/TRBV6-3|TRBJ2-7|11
CASSGAYEQYF
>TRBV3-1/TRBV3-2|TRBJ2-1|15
CASSLLVRDYNEQFF
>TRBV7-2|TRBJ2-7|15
CASSTGLAGMNEQYF
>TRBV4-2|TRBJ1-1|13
CASSRDRGAEAFF
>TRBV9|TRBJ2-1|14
CASSASQGAEEQFF
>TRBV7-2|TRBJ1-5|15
CASSLALGGNQPQHF
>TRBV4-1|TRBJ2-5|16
CASSQVLNPGEETQYF
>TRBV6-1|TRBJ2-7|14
CASSEGPGTYEQYF